This T cell receptor (beta chain) originates from a study of blood T cell repertoires in COVID-19. Authors' data handling: Quantification of nucleated cells was approximated via reference gene primer amplification. The protocol was immunoSEQ multiplex PCR, while the TCRdb copy is restricted to in-frame clones and leaves out a portion. V and J calls and clone size are copied from that table; D and trimming were computed from the DNA. The top ten clones hold approximately 12% of a sample with over 90,000 clones, roughly 82% of them seen once. The CDR3 loop spans 18 amino acids. Germline V lookup: CDR1 MDHEN, CDR2 SYDVKM. V was clipped by 6 bases and J by 7 bases, with 27 bases between them.

The sample taken for sequencing was peripheral blood. The chain employs TRBV28 and TRBJ1-4, with a tentative D call TRBD1 (6 bases). This TCR was recovered from a human donor in a cohort sampled during active COVID-19. The CDR3 region has the DNA TGTGCCAGCAGCTACTCCGGGACAACCACCAGTGAGAGTGAAAAACTGTTTTTT. Its protein product is CASSYSGTTTSESEKLFF.